Shown below are 18 T cell receptor beta chains from a single sample sequenced in a study of vaccination and CD4 T cells after COVID-19. Indicated treatment: roughly 10-day PBMC culture with coronavirus spike peptide pools or control peptides (ViraFEST assay). Their recognized antigens are unknown. Sequenced with the Oncomine TCR Beta short-read assay was DNA taken from cultured CD4+ T cells. TCRdb re-called the PCR reads through MiXCR, storing one row per CDR3 protein. The sample contains 4,200 or so distinct CDR3 sequences, under 70% of which appear only once. Material for sequencing was CD4+ T cells from blood, cultured in vitro. These receptors were obtained from a human donor who had recovered from COVID-19.

This clonotype appeared once. This chain connects TRBV6-1 to TRBJ1-5; 7 nucleotides line up with TRBD1. The J segment lost 5 bases and the V segment lost 0 bases, leaving 4 bases of the junction unmatched. The germline V gene has CDR1 MNHNS and CDR2 SASEGT. The CDR3 has 15 residues. CDR3 in amino acids: CASSEAGTVYQPQHF. CDR3 bases: TGTGCCAGCAGTGAAGCCGGGACAGTCTATCAGCCCCAGCATTTT.

V gene TRBV20-1 combines with J gene TRBJ1-6, with D maybe TRBD1 (6 bases). The CDR3 length is 15 residues. CDR1 and CDR2 from the germline V gene are DFQATT and SNEGSKA (reference sequence). Trimming took 0 bases from V and 6 from J, leaving 12 bases between them. CDR3 nucleotide sequence: TGCAGTGCTAGAGATGGGGGCGGTGGTAATTCACCCCTCCACTTT. Protein sequence: CSARDGGGGNSPLHF.

Concerning this clonotype itself: It is likely a read error: a sequence one base away is far more abundant. The J gene is TRBJ1-5, the V gene TRBV10-3; D ambiguous. The CDR3 length is 13 residues. Germline assignment: CDR1 ENHRY and CDR2 SYGVKD. CDR3 coding DNA: TGTGCCAGCAGTGAGGGATCTCACTGCACTCAGCATTTT. It is translated as CASSEGSHCTQHF.

This clonotype was found a few times. The J gene is TRBJ1-6, the V gene TRBV6-4; possible D gene TRBD1, 6 bases. V was shortened by 4 bases and J by 10 bases, with 14 bases between the two germline ends. CDR1 and CDR2 (germline): MRHNA, SNTAGT. The CDR3 length is 14 residues. CDR3 sequence (DNA): TGTGCCAGCAGTGCTGCGCCCGGGGGCTCACCCCTCCACTTT. Its protein is CASSAAPGGSPLHF.

The genes are TRBV4-3 and TRBJ2-5; no reliable D call. The germline gives CDR1 LGHNA, CDR2 YSLEER. V was trimmed by 0 bases and J by 7 bases, leaving 21 bases between them. The CDR3 spans 17 residues. The CDR3 spells CASSQEGNTPPSGTQYF. CDR3 coding DNA: TGCGCCAGCAGCCAAGAAGGGAACACTCCCCCGTCGGGGACCCAGTACTTC.

Details on this clonotype: Compared with germline, one end of the junction differs, possibly owing to a read error. This chain connects TRBV20-1 to TRBJ2-1, with D maybe TRBD1 (6 bases). The CDR3 runs to 14 residues. CDR1 is DFQATT and CDR2 is SNEGSKA in the germline V gene (reference sequence). CDR3 nucleotides: TGCAGTGCTAGAGCCAGGACAGCTAGGTATGAGCAGTTCTTT. This translates into CSARARTARYEQFF.

The J gene is TRBJ2-5, the V gene TRBV6-5; 11 positions match TRBD2. The J segment lost 5 bases and the V segment lost 0 bases, leaving 14 bases of the junction unmatched. Germline CDR1 reads MNHEY; CDR2 reads SVGAGI. The CDR3 runs 19 residues. The CDR3: CASSYSFPSGGTTVETQYF. The CDR3 DNA follows: TGTGCCAGCAGTTACTCGTTCCCTAGCGGGGGGACTACCGTGGAGACCCAGTACTTC.

There are a few counts of this clonotype. The DNA of the CDR3 is TGCAGTGCTAGATCAGGGAACACTGAAGCTTTCTTT. Translation gives CSARSGNTEAFF. The V call is TRBV20-1, the J call TRBJ1-1, with no clear D. Trimming cost V 2 bases and J 1 base, with 5 bases left between them. The germline gives CDR1 DFQATT, CDR2 SNEGSKA (reference sequence). The CDR3 is 12 residues long.

This clonotype has just one count. The rearrangement uses TRBV18 and TRBJ1-1; D is possibly TRBD1 (5 bases). CDR3 length: 14 amino acids. Trimming left V 4 bases short and J 3 bases short, with 12 bases between. CDR1 KGHSH and CDR2 LQKENI come from the germline V gene. The CDR3 loop reads CASSLGGVYTEAFF. In DNA, the CDR3 is TGTGCCAGCTCACTTGGGGGTGTCTACACTGAAGCTTTCTTT.

This sequence joins TRBV11-2 and TRBJ1-2, with D hard to call. The CDR3 totals 12 residues. V lost 4 bases, J lost 4 bases, and 7 bases lay in between. Germline V gene data show CDR1 as SGHAT and CDR2 as FQNNGV. The CDR3 region has the DNA TGTGCCAGCAGCTCCAATGCCTATGGCTACACCTTC. It specifies CASSSNAYGYTF.

The chain couples TRBV25-1 to TRBJ1-3; D is unclear. V was cut by 3 bases and J by 4 bases, with 10 bases left in between. The CDR3 covers 14 residues. CDR1 is MGHDK, CDR2 SYGVNS, per germline. Here the CDR3 DNA reads TGTGCCAGCAGTGAGGTAGGAAGGGGAAACACCATATATTTT. This codes for CASSEVGRGNTIYF.

CDR3 region: CATARPEVTYEQYF. CDR3 DNA: TGTGCCACCGCGCGGCCAGAGGTCACCTACGAGCAGTACTTC. The V call is TRBV10-3, the J call TRBJ2-7, with D uncertain. Deletions cut 10 bases from V and 2 bases from J, with 18 bases between. This CDR3 comprises 14 residues. Germline assignment: CDR1 ENHRY and CDR2 SYGVKD.

CDR3 protein: CSASGTGGTDTQYF. The CDR3 DNA is TGCAGTGCTAGTGGCACAGGGGGCACAGATACGCAGTATTTT. The chain employs TRBV20-1 and TRBJ2-3; TRBD1 aligns across 7 bases. V lost 3 bases and J lost 1; bases outside the gene matches: 4. Per germline, CDR1 DFQATT and CDR2 SNEGSKA (reference sequence). This CDR3 region has 14 residues.

The chain combines TRBV20-1 with TRBJ1-2, with 8 bases fitting TRBD1. Trimming removed 2 bases from V and 2 bases from J; junction bases left unmatched: 4. CDR3 length: 14 amino acids. Germline V gene data show CDR1 as DFQATT and CDR2 as SNEGSKA (reference sequence). The CDR3 loop reads CSARPQGANYGYTF. The CDR3 nucleotides read TGCAGTGCTAGACCCCAGGGGGCAAACTATGGCTACACCTTC.

The rearrangement uses TRBV6-5 and TRBJ1-5; unclear D gene. There are 13 residues in the CDR3. Trimming took off 3 bases at V and 5 bases at J, with 8 bases between the two ends. CDR1 MNHEY and CDR2 SVGAGI come from the germline V gene. The DNA of the CDR3 is TGTGCCAGCAGTTATATGCGGGATCAGCCCCAGCATTTT. It translates to CASSYMRDQPQHF.

This clonotype was counted a few times. The V and J genes are TRBV18 and TRBJ1-5; possibly TRBD1 for D (5 bases). The CDR3 length is 14 residues. Germline V gene sequence: CDR1 KGHSH, CDR2 LQKENI. V was cut by 6 bases and J by 3 bases, with 12 bases left in between. CDR3 region: CASSLGGNNQPQHF. As DNA, the CDR3 is TGTGCCAGCTCTCTTGGGGGGAACAATCAGCCCCAGCATTTT.

CDR3 sequence: CASSPGGGWGNQPQHF. CDR3 bases: TGTGCCAGCAGTCCCGGTGGGGGCTGGGGCAATCAGCCCCAGCATTTT. The chain combines TRBV6-1 with TRBJ1-5; a possible D gene is TRBD1 (6 bases). Trimming left V 5 bases short and J 2 bases short, with 16 bases between. Germline V CDR1 and CDR2: MNHNS, SASEGT. CDR3 length: 16 residues.

The V gene is TRBV20-1, the J gene TRBJ2-7, with D unclear. CDR1 and CDR2 from the germline V gene are DFQATT and SNEGSKA (reference sequence). This CDR3 contains 14 residues. V was shortened by 5 bases and J by 3 bases, with 17 bases between the two germline ends. The CDR3, as DNA: TGCAGTGCTCTAACATCTGACGGATACTACGAGCAGTACTTC. The encoded protein is CSALTSDGYYEQYF.